This T cell receptor beta chain was identified during a study of early T cells in non-severe SARS-CoV-2 infection. Study summary: Unsorted whole blood bulk RNA was sequenced, with unpaired chains. Study-wide results and limits: There was a bias toward anti-spike CD8 responses in VDJdb matching, which missed private and CD4 specificities.

Unique molecular identifiers tagged individual cDNA molecules. Each CDR3 protein gets one entry after TCRdb re-called the 5' RACE reads with MiXCR. The table includes approximately 34,000 distinct CDR3 sequences, 5.4% detected once. The V gene's germline CDR1 is SGHRS and CDR2 YFSETQ. The CDR3 contains 16 residues. The junction had 3 bases not matched to a gene; V was cut back by 1 base and J by 3 bases. This clonotype has a handful of counts. Its antigen is undetermined. The chain uses TRBV5-1 and TRBJ2-3, with TRBD2 matching 12 bases. The clonotype comes from an adult who was a healthcare worker with PCR-confirmed SARS-CoV-2 infection or an uninfected control (not recorded which). The input for sequencing was whole blood, taken at baseline. The CDR3 spells CASSLRLAGATDTQYF. In DNA, the CDR3 is TGCGCCAGCAGCTTGCGACTAGCGGGAGCAACAGATACGCAGTATTTT.